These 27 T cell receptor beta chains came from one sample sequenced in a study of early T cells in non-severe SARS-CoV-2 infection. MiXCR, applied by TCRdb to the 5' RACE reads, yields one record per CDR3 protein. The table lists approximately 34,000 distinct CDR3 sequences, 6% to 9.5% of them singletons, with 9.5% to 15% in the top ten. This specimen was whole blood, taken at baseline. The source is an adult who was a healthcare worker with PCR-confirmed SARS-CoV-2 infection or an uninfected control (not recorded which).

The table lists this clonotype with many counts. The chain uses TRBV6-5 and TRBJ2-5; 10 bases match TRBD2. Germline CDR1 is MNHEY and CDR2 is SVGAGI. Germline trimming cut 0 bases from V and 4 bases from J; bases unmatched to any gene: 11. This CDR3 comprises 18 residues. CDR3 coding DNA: TGTGCCAGCAGTTACTCAGTGGTAGCGGGGGGTTATGGAGAGACCCAGTACTTC. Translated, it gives CASSYSVVAGGYGETQYF.

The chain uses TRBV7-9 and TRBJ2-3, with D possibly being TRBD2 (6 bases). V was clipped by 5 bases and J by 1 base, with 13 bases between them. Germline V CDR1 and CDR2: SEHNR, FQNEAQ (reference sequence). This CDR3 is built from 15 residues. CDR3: CASSPLGGGTDTQYF. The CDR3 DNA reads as TGTGCCAGCAGCCCCCTGGGCGGGGGCACAGATACGCAGTATTTT.

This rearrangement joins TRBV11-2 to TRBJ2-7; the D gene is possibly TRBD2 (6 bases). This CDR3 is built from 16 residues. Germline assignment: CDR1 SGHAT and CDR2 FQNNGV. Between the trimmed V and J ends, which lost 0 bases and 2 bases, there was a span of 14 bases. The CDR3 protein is CASSLESTSYTYEQYF. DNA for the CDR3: TGTGCCAGCAGCTTAGAATCTACTAGCTACACCTACGAGCAGTACTTC.

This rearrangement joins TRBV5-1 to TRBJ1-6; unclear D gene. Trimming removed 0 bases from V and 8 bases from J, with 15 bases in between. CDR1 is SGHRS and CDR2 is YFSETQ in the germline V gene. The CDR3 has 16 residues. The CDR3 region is CASSLGSAPSHSPLHF. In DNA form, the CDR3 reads TGCGCCAGCAGCTTGGGGTCAGCACCCTCTCATTCACCCCTCCACTTT.

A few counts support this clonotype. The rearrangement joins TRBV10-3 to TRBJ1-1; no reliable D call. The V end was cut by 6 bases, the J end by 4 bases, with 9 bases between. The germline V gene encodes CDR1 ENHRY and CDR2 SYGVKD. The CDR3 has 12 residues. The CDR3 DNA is TGTGCCATCAGGGGTTCTATCACTGAAGCTTTCTTT. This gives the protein CAIRGSITEAFF.

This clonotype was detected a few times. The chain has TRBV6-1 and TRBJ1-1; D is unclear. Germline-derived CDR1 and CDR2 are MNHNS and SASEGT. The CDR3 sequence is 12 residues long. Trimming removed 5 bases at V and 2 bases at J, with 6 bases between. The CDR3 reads CASSNYNTEAFF. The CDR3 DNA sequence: TGTGCCAGCAGTAACTATAACACTGAAGCTTTCTTT.

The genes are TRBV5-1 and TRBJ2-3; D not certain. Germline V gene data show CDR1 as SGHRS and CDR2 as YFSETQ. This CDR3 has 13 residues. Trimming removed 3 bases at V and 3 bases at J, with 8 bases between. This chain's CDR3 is CASSSHQTDTQYF. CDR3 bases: TGCGCCAGCAGCTCTCACCAGACAGATACGCAGTATTTT.

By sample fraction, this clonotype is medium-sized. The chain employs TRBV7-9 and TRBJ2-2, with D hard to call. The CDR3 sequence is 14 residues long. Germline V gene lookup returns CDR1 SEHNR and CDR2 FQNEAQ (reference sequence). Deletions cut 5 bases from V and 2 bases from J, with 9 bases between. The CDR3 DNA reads TGTGCCAGCAGCCCCTGGACCAACACCGGGGAGCTGTTTTTT. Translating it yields CASSPWTNTGELFF.

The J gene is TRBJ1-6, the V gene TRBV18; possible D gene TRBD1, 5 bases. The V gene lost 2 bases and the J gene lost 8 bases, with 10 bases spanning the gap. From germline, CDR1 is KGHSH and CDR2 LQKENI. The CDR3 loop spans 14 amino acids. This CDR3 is CASSPRRGYSPLHF. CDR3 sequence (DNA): TGTGCCAGCTCACCAAGAAGGGGCTATTCACCCCTCCACTTT.

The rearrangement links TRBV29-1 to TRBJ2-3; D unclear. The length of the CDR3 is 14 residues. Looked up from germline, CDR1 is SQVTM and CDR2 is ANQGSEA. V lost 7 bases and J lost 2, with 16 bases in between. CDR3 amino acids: CSALGRTITDTQYF. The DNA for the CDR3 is TGCAGCGCTTTAGGACGGACGATCACAGATACGCAGTATTTT.

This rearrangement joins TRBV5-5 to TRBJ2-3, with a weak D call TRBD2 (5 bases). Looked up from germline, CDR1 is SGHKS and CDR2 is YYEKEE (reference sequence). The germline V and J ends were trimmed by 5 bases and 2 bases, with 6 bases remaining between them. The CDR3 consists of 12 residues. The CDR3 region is CASRADTDTQYF. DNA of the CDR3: TGTGCCAGCAGAGCGGACACAGATACGCAGTATTTT.

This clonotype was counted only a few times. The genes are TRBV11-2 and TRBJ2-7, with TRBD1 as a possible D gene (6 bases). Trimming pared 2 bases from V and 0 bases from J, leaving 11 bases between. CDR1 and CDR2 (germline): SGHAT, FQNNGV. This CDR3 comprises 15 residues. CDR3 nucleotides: TGTGCCAGCAGCTTAACAGGGAAAAGCTCCTACGAGCAGTACTTC. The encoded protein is CASSLTGKSSYEQYF.

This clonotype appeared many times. CDR3 residues: CSAWTGGGEKLFF. The CDR3 DNA reads as TGCAGTGCATGGACAGGGGGAGGAGAAAAACTGTTTTTT. The chain is built from TRBV20-1 and TRBJ1-4, with TRBD1 matching 10 bases. The germline gives CDR1 DFQATT, CDR2 SNEGSKA (reference sequence). This CDR3 contains 13 residues. V lost 6 bases to trimming and J lost 8 bases; unmatched junction nucleotides: 6.

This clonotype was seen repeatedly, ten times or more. The CDR3, as DNA: TGCAGCGTTGGGGGGGGTATATACACAGATACGCAGTATTTT. Protein: CSVGGGIYTDTQYF. J is TRBJ2-3 and V is TRBV29-1; 7 bases are a match to TRBD2. The junction had 6 bases not matched to a gene; V was cut back by 4 bases and J by 2 bases. The CDR3 sequence is 14 residues long. Germline CDR1 and CDR2: SQVTM and ANQGSEA.

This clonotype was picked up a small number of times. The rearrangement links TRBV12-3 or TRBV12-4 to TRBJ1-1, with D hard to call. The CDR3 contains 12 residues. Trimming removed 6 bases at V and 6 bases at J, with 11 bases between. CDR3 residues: CASSPSVSEAFF. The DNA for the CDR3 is TGTGCCAGCAGCCCCAGTGTCTCTGAAGCTTTCTTT.

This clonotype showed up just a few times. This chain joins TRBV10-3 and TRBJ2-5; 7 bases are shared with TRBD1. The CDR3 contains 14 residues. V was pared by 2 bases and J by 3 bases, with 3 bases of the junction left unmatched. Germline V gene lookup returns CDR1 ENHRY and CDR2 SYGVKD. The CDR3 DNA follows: TGTGCCATCAGTGAGCCAGGGACAGAAGAGACCCAGTACTTC. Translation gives CAISEPGTEETQYF.

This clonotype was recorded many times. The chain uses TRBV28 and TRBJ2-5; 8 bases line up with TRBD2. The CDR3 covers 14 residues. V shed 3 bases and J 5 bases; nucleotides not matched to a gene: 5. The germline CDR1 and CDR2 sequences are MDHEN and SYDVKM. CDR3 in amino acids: CASSLRGEVETQYF. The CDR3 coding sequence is TGTGCCAGCAGTTTGCGGGGGGAGGTGGAGACCCAGTACTTC.

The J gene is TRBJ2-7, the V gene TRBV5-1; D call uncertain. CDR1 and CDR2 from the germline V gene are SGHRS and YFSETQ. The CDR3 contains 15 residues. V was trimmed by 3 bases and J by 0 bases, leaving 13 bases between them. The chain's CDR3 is CASSYTGTYSYEQYF. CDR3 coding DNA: TGCGCCAGCAGCTATACCGGTACTTACTCCTACGAGCAGTACTTC.

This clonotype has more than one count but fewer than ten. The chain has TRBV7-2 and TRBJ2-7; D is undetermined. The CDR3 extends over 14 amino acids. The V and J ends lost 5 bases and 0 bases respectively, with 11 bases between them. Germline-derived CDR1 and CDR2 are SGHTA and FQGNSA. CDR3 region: CASSPWISSYEQYF. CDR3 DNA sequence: TGTGCCAGCAGCCCTTGGATCAGCTCCTACGAGCAGTACTTC.

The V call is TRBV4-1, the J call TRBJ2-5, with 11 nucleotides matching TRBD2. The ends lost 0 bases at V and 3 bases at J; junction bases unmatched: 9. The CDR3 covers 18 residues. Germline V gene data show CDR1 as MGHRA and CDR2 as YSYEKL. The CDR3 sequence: CASSQDSFTTSGEETQYF. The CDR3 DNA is TGCGCCAGCAGCCAAGATAGTTTTACGACTAGCGGGGAAGAGACCCAGTACTTC.

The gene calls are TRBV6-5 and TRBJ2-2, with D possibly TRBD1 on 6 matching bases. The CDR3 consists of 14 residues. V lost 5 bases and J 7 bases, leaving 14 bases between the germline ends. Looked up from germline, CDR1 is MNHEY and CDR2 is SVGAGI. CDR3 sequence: CASSDNQGNGELFF. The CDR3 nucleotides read TGTGCCAGCAGTGACAACCAGGGGAACGGGGAGCTGTTTTTT.

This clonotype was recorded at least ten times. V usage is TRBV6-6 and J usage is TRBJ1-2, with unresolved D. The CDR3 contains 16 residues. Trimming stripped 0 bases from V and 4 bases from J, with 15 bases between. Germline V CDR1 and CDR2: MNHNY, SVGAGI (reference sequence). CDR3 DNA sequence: TGTGCCAGCAGTTACTCCCATACTCCGATAGGCTATGGCTACACCTTC. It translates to CASSYSHTPIGYGYTF.

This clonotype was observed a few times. The CDR3 reads CASSPSLAGVYNEQFF. CDR3 nucleotide sequence: TGTGCCAGCAGTCCCTCACTAGCGGGGGTTTACAATGAGCAGTTCTTC. V is TRBV28 and J is TRBJ2-1; 11 bases are a match to TRBD2. The V gene's germline CDR1 is MDHEN and CDR2 SYDVKM. This CDR3 has 16 amino acids. J lost 4 bases, V lost 5 bases, and 7 bases had no gene match.

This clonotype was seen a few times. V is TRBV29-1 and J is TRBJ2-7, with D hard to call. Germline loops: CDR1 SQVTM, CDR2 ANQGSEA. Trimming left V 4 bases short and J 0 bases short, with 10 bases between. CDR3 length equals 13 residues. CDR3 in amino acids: CSVARPISYEQYF. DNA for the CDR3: TGCAGCGTTGCCCGCCCGATCTCCTACGAGCAGTACTTC.

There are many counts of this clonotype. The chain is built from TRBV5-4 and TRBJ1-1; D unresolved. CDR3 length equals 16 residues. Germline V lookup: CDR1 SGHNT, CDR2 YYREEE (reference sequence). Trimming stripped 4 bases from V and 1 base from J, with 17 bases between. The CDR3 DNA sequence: TGTGCCAGCAGCGGACGGCCGGGGTCCCAGAACACTGAAGCTTTCTTT. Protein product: CASSGRPGSQNTEAFF.

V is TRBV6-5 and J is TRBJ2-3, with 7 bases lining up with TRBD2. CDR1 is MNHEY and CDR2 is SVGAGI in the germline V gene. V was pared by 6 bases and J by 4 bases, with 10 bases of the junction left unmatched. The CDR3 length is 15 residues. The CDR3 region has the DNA TGTGCCAGCAGACTGGGGGGGACTCTATCAGATACGCAGTATTTT. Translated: CASRLGGTLSDTQYF.

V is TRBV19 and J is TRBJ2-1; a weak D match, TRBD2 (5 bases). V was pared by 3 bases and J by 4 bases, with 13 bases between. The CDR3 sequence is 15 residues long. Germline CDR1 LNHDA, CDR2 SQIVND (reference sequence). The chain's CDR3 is CASSIGVPSYNEQFF. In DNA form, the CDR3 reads TGTGCCAGTAGTATCGGGGTCCCCTCTTACAATGAGCAGTTCTTC. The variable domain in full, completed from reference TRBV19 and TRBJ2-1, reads DGGITQSPKYLFRKEGQNVTLSCEQNLNHDAMYWYRQDPGQGLRLIYYSQIVNDFQKGDIAEGYSVSREKKESFPLTVTSAQKNPTAFYLCASSIGVPSYNEQFFGPGTRLTVL.